This T cell receptor beta chain was recovered during a study of cytomegalovirus exposure and HLA in healthy donors. Study overall: Counted in an early data release were roughly 87 million unique TCRs from HLA-typed donors.

General observations from the study: Prediction of most subjects' HLA-A and HLA-B alleles by TCR beta sequences was reportedly accurate. Among the CMV-associated chains, three were confirmed in vitro as specific for CMV antigens.

Germline V gene lookup returns CDR1 GTSNPN and CDR2 SVGIG (reference sequence). J was trimmed by 4 bases and V by 1 base; bases with no gene match: 4. The CDR3 loop spans 15 amino acids. 60 Vbeta and 13 Jbeta primers were used in PCR. The assay was immunoSEQ multiplex PCR, and TCRdb's table has in-frame clones only and misses some. This table holds about 160,000 clones, around four fifths found once. This clone was counted a single time. Its antigen is unknown. This TCR was recovered from a man aged 30 to 45 in good health and CMV-seronegative. Sequencing was carried out using PBMCs. The chain joins TRBV30 to TRBJ2-7, with TRBD2 matching 13 bases. CDR3: CAWSGGLAGAYEQYF. The CDR3, as DNA: TGTGCCTGGAGTGGTGGACTAGCGGGAGCATACGAGCAGTACTTC.